These 30 T cell receptor beta chains share one sample of origin, sequenced in a study of blood T cell repertoires in COVID-19. Produced via immunoSEQ multiplex PCR; TCRdb's table is partial and in-frame only. The table lists 300,000 to 500,000 clones, roughly 90% of them singletons. The sample comprised PBMCs or T cells enriched from blood (not recorded which). These receptors came from a woman in her 30s with acute COVID-19.

The chain carries TRBV7-9 and TRBJ2-1; 11 bases match TRBD2. With 4 bases clipped from V and 8 bases from J, the junction kept 13 bases outside the gene matches. Per germline, CDR1 SEHNR and CDR2 FQNEAQ (reference sequence). This CDR3 has 17 amino acids. The CDR3 DNA sequence: TGTGCCAGCAGCTCCCGACTAGCGGGGCTTAGGGGGGATGAGCAGTTCTTC. Amino acid sequence: CASSSRLAGLRGDEQFF.

The rearrangement joins TRBV7-2 to TRBJ2-3; 7 bases are a match to TRBD1. The CDR3 is 14 residues long. Trimming at V came to 5 bases and at J to 5 bases, leaving 7 bases not matched to a gene. The germline CDR1 and CDR2 sequences are SGHTA and FQGNSA. The DNA for the CDR3 is TGTGCCAGCAGCCCGACAGGGCTGAGAGATACGCAGTATTTT. It yields the protein CASSPTGLRDTQYF.

The V gene is TRBV19, the J gene TRBJ2-7, with D possibly TRBD1 on 5 matching bases. Trimming cost V 5 bases and J 0 bases, with 11 bases left between them. The germline V gene has CDR1 LNHDA and CDR2 SQIVND (reference sequence). This CDR3 is 14 amino acids long. The CDR3 DNA reads TGTGCCAGTAGTTACGACAGAACCTCCTACGAGCAGTACTTC. Its protein product is CASSYDRTSYEQYF.

This chain connects TRBV28 to TRBJ1-6; D is unresolved. Germline V gene data show CDR1 as MDHEN and CDR2 as SYDVKM. The CDR3 sequence is 14 residues long. The germline V and J ends were trimmed by 6 bases and 9 bases, with 15 bases remaining between them. The CDR3 here is CASRLGEVLSPLHF. DNA for the CDR3: TGTGCCAGCAGGCTCGGGGAGGTACTTTCACCCCTCCACTTT.

The gene calls are TRBV7-3 and TRBJ2-1; 7 positions match TRBD2. The CDR3 has 14 amino acids. From germline, CDR1 is SGHTA and CDR2 FQGTGA. The trim removed 5 bases at V and 7 bases at J, leaving 8 bases unmatched. CDR3 residues: CASSPQRGGNEQFF. The CDR3 DNA is TGTGCCAGCAGCCCGCAGCGGGGAGGTAATGAGCAGTTCTTC.

The chain carries TRBV6-5 and TRBJ1-1, with TRBD1 matching 8 bases. The CDR3 sequence is 13 residues long. The germline V gene has CDR1 MNHEY and CDR2 SVGAGI. V shed 5 bases and J 7 bases; nucleotides not matched to a gene: 6. The CDR3 DNA reads as TGTGCCAGCAGTCCCCCGACAGGGGATGAAGCTTTCTTT. Protein sequence: CASSPPTGDEAFF.

The genes are TRBV19 and TRBJ1-5; D may be TRBD1 (5 bases). Germline V gene sequence: CDR1 LNHDA, CDR2 SQIVND (reference sequence). This CDR3 has 13 amino acids. V was clipped by 4 bases and J by 9 bases, with 13 bases between them. This chain's CDR3 is CASSSQGPGPQHF. In DNA form, the CDR3 reads TGTGCCAGTAGTAGTCAGGGTCCTGGGCCCCAGCATTTT.

V gene TRBV18 combines with J gene TRBJ2-1, with 8 bases fitting TRBD2. The CDR3 is 14 amino acids. Germline values: CDR1 KGHSH, CDR2 LQKENI. V lost 5 bases, J lost 5 bases, and 5 bases stayed unmatched. CDR3 nucleotides: TGTGCCAGCTCAAGCGGGAGTGGTCACAATGAGCAGTTCTTC. Its protein product is CASSSGSGHNEQFF. The full variable domain, completed using reference TRBV18 and TRBJ2-1, is NAGVMQNPRHLVRRRGQEARLRCSPMKGHSHVYWYRQLPEEGLKFMVYLQKENIIDESGMPKERFSAEFPKEGPSILRIQQVVRGDSAAYFCASSSGSGHNEQFFGPGTRLTVL.

The chain combines TRBV18 with TRBJ2-7, with D perhaps TRBD1 (5 bases). The CDR3 loop spans 12 amino acids. The ends were cut back, 1 base at V and 6 bases at J, with 7 bases in the middle. CDR1 KGHSH and CDR2 LQKENI come from the germline V gene. The CDR3 DNA follows: TGTGCCAGCTCACCACAAGGGGTCGAGCAGTACTTC. Translating it yields CASSPQGVEQYF.

CDR3: CASSYTRDRTDTQYF. DNA for the CDR3: TGTGCCAGCAGTTACACCCGGGATCGCACAGATACGCAGTATTTT. The rearrangement joins TRBV6-5 to TRBJ2-3; D might be TRBD2 (5 bases). V lost 2 bases and J 1 base, leaving 10 bases between the germline ends. Germline loops: CDR1 MNHEY, CDR2 SVGAGI. The CDR3 contains 15 residues.

This chain connects TRBV18 to TRBJ2-5, with 10 bases aligning to TRBD1. The CDR3 has 18 amino acids. Germline trimming cut 4 bases from V and 5 bases from J; bases unmatched to any gene: 16. Germline V CDR1 and CDR2: KGHSH, LQKENI. CDR3 in amino acids: CASSRTSGTGAGWETQYF. In DNA form, the CDR3 reads TGTGCCAGCTCACGGACGTCCGGGACAGGGGCGGGATGGGAGACCCAGTACTTC.

This chain links TRBV3-1 (or the pseudogene TRBV3-2) with TRBJ1-3; 8 nucleotides match TRBD1. CDR1 is LGHDT and CDR2 is YNNKEL in the germline V gene (reference sequence). This CDR3 spans 13 amino acids. The V gene end was trimmed by 3 bases and the J gene end by 7 bases; junction bases not matched to a gene: 2. The CDR3 DNA reads as TGTGCCAGCAGCCAGGACAGGGCTAACACCATATATTTT. It is translated as CASSQDRANTIYF.

The V and J genes are TRBV24-1 and TRBJ1-4; D call uncertain. Germline V lookup: CDR1 KGHDR, CDR2 SFDVKD. V dropped 2 bases and J dropped 8 bases, with 20 bases sitting between them. The CDR3 covers 17 residues. As DNA, the CDR3 is TGTGCCACCAGTGATTCGAGGCTCACGAAAAATGGCGAAAAACTGTTTTTT. This translates into CATSDSRLTKNGEKLFF.

V and J are TRBV2 and TRBJ1-5, with TRBD1 identical over 8 bases. After removal of 5 bases from V and 3 bases from J, the junction contained 0 bases not matched to a gene. The CDR3 extends over 13 amino acids. The germline V gene encodes CDR1 SNHLY and CDR2 FYNNEI. CDR3 loop: CASSQGANQPQHF. CDR3 DNA: TGTGCCAGCAGTCAGGGGGCCAATCAGCCCCAGCATTTT.

This chain links TRBV25-1 with TRBJ1-1; 7 nucleotides match TRBD1. CDR1 and CDR2 (germline): MGHDK, SYGVNS. This CDR3 contains 15 residues. J lost 2 bases, V lost 9 bases, and 12 bases had no gene match. CDR3 in amino acids: CASNRDSLGNTEAFF. The CDR3 DNA sequence: TGTGCCAGTAATCGGGACAGTCTTGGAAACACTGAAGCTTTCTTT.

This sequence joins TRBV6-1 and TRBJ1-5, with D perhaps TRBD1 (5 bases). V lost 0 bases, J lost 6 bases, and 9 bases lay in between. Germline CDR1 and CDR2: MNHNS and SASEGT. The CDR3 contains 14 residues. As DNA, the CDR3 is TGTGCCAGCAGTGAAGCGTGGGGCAGTCAGCCCCAGCATTTT. Its protein is CASSEAWGSQPQHF.

The chain recombines TRBV11-2 with TRBJ1-6; TRBD1 aligns across 8 bases. CDR1 is SGHAT, CDR2 FQNNGV, per germline. Trimming at V came to 1 base and at J to 10 bases, leaving 12 bases not matched to a gene. The CDR3 has 17 residues. CDR3 sequence (DNA): TGTGCCAGCAGCTTAGTCGGAGCAGGGGGCTTCGGGTCACCCCTCCACTTT. This translates into CASSLVGAGGFGSPLHF.

This chain joins TRBV30 and TRBJ1-5; D not resolved. CDR3 length: 14 residues. The V and J ends lost 1 base and 0 bases respectively, with 7 bases between them. The V gene's germline CDR1 is GTSNPN and CDR2 SVGIG (reference sequence). As DNA, the CDR3 is TGTGCCTGGAGTGATACTTTTAGCAATCAGCCCCAGCATTTT. Translated: CAWSDTFSNQPQHF.

The chain is built from TRBV7-6 and TRBJ2-7, with 13 nucleotides matching TRBD2. Per germline, CDR1 SGHVS and CDR2 FNYEAQ. After removal of 0 bases from V and 2 bases from J, the junction contained 1 base not matched to a gene. The CDR3 contains 16 residues. CDR3 sequence: CASSLAGTSGTYEQYF. The CDR3 DNA reads TGTGCCAGCAGCTTAGCCGGGACTAGCGGGACCTACGAGCAGTACTTC.

This chain links TRBV14 with TRBJ2-5, with 15 positions matching TRBD2. V gave up 4 bases and J gave up 3 bases; unmatched junction bases: 9. The CDR3 loop spans 18 amino acids. Germline assignment: CDR1 SGHDN and CDR2 FVKESK. The CDR3 DNA sequence: TGTGCCAGCAGCCCCGTCGGACTAGCGGGGGGGCAGGAAGAGACCCAGTACTTC. Protein product: CASSPVGLAGGQEETQYF.

The CDR3 protein is CASSRTVMNTEAFF. DNA for the CDR3: TGCGCCAGCAGCCGGACAGTTATGAACACTGAAGCTTTCTTT. The V and J genes are TRBV5-1 and TRBJ1-1; D is possibly TRBD1 (6 bases). The CDR3 is made up of 14 amino acids. Germline V CDR1 and CDR2: SGHRS, YFSETQ. The V and J ends lost 4 bases and 0 bases respectively, with 10 bases between them. The full variable domain, with the rest looked up from reference TRBV5-1 and TRBJ1-1, is KAGVTQTPRYLIKTRGQQVTLSCSPISGHRSVSWYQQTPGQGLQFLFEYFSETQRNKGNFPGRFSGRQFSNSRSEMNVSTLELGDSALYLCASSRTVMNTEAFFGQGTRLTVV.

J is TRBJ2-7 and V is TRBV11-2, with D perhaps TRBD2 (7 bases). This CDR3 region has 20 residues. Germline V gene sequence: CDR1 SGHAT, CDR2 FQNNGV. V lost 0 bases and J lost 2, with 26 bases in between. The CDR3 region has the DNA TGTGCCAGCAGCTTAGAGACCCGTAGGGGGGGGCCCCAAAGAACCTACGAGCAGTACTTC. Residues: CASSLETRRGGPQRTYEQYF.

J is TRBJ1-2 and V is TRBV5-8; 8 positions agree with TRBD1. V lost 4 bases and J lost 6; bases outside the gene matches: 11. CDR3 length: 15 residues. Germline V gene sequence: CDR1 SGHTS, CDR2 YDEGEE. This CDR3 is CASSIGQGYLNGYTF. The DNA of the CDR3 is TGTGCCAGCAGCATAGGACAGGGTTATCTGAATGGCTACACCTTC.

V and J are TRBV30 and TRBJ2-7; TRBD1 matches at 7 bases. The germline V gene has CDR1 GTSNPN and CDR2 SVGIG (reference sequence). This CDR3 has 13 amino acids. The trim removed 2 bases at V and 3 bases at J, leaving 4 bases unmatched. CDR3 DNA sequence: TGTGCCTGGAGTAGCAGGGGGTTCTACGAGCAGTACTTC. It codes for CAWSSRGFYEQYF.

The J gene is TRBJ2-1, the V gene TRBV24-1, with TRBD1 matching over 8 bases. This CDR3 has 14 amino acids. Germline CDR1 KGHDR, CDR2 SFDVKD. V shed 6 bases and J 5 bases; nucleotides not matched to a gene: 5. The CDR3 DNA reads as TGTGCCACCAGTAGGACAGGGATCCACAATGAGCAGTTCTTC. Amino acids: CATSRTGIHNEQFF.

The chain links TRBV25-1 to TRBJ2-3; D gene uncertain. V dropped 3 bases and J dropped 1 base, with 8 bases sitting between them. This CDR3 is 14 amino acids long. Germline lookup yields CDR1 MGHDK and CDR2 SYGVNS. CDR3 bases: TGTGCCAGCAGTGACCATCTAGGCACAGATACGCAGTATTTT. Amino acids: CASSDHLGTDTQYF.

J is TRBJ1-2 and V is TRBV28, with D possibly TRBD1 on 6 matching bases. The CDR3 has 14 amino acids. Germline assignment: CDR1 MDHEN and CDR2 SYDVKM. Trimming pared 5 bases from V and 0 bases from J, leaving 10 bases between. Here the CDR3 DNA reads TGTGCCAGCAGTATTACAGGGTCTAACTATGGCTACACCTTC. It yields the protein CASSITGSNYGYTF.

The V gene is TRBV5-1, the J gene TRBJ2-3; D ambiguous. The V and J ends lost 0 bases and 4 bases respectively, with 12 bases between them. The CDR3 is made up of 15 amino acids. Germline CDR1 and CDR2: SGHRS and YFSETQ. CDR3 coding DNA: TGCGCCAGCAGCTTGGATTATGGTTGGCCAGATACGCAGTATTTT. Translation: CASSLDYGWPDTQYF. The entire variable domain, with the rest obtained from reference TRBV5-1 and TRBJ2-3, is as follows: KAGVTQTPRYLIKTRGQQVTLSCSPISGHRSVSWYQQTPGQGLQFLFEYFSETQRNKGNFPGRFSGRQFSNSRSEMNVSTLELGDSALYLCASSLDYGWPDTQYFGPGTRLTVL.

The V gene is TRBV5-1, the J gene TRBJ1-2; D gene uncertain. V lost 2 bases to trimming and J lost 11 bases, with 10 bases between them. CDR1 is SGHRS and CDR2 is YFSETQ in the germline V gene. The CDR3 consists of 11 residues. The chain's CDR3 is CASSFGLGYTF. CDR3 coding DNA: TGCGCCAGCAGCTTTGGCCTCGGGTACACCTTC. Together with reference TRBV5-1 and TRBJ1-2, the CDR3 gives the full variable domain: KAGVTQTPRYLIKTRGQQVTLSCSPISGHRSVSWYQQTPGQGLQFLFEYFSETQRNKGNFPGRFSGRQFSNSRSEMNVSTLELGDSALYLCASSFGLGYTFGSGTRLTVV.

The chain recombines TRBV5-6 with TRBJ1-6; maybe TRBD1 (6 bases). CDR3 length: 14 residues. The V end was cut by 5 bases, the J end by 4 bases, with 10 bases between. Germline V gene sequence: CDR1 SGHDT, CDR2 YYEEEE. CDR3 region: CASSIGQYNSPLHF. CDR3 DNA: TGTGCCAGCAGTATTGGACAGTATAATTCACCCCTCCACTTT.